Shown below are 8 T cell receptor beta chains from a single sample sequenced in a study of cytomegalovirus exposure and HLA in healthy donors. PCR employed 60 Vbeta and 13 Jbeta primers. Data came from immunoSEQ multiplex PCR; TCRdb stores just in-frame clones and leaves some out. The data hold 100,000 to 150,000 clones, with over 70% observed a single time. The source material was PBMCs. These receptors all come from a man aged 35-49 years in good health and CMV-seropositive.

This sequence joins TRBV11-2 and TRBJ2-2, with TRBD1 as a possible D gene (6 bases). Trimming took off 3 bases at V and 5 bases at J, with 13 bases between the two ends. CDR3 length equals 15 residues. Per germline, CDR1 SGHAT and CDR2 FQNNGV. The CDR3 loop is CASSLRRGWTGELFF. The DNA of the CDR3 is TGTGCCAGCAGCTTGAGAAGGGGGTGGACCGGGGAGCTGTTTTTT.

This clone was seen only once. The rearrangement joins TRBV27 to TRBJ2-7; TRBD2 might be the D (7 bases). This CDR3 has 17 residues. V was clipped by 6 bases and J by 3 bases, with 24 bases between them. Germline loops: CDR1 MNHEY, CDR2 SMNVEV (reference sequence). For the CDR3, the DNA is TGTGCCAGCAGCCCGATCGGGGGGCTAAACTACGGCTACGAGCAGTACTTC. Protein: CASSPIGGLNYGYEQYF.

This chain uses TRBV27 with TRBJ2-3, with 9 bases that match TRBD1. Trimming took 2 bases from V and 4 from J; bases not matched to a gene: 10. The germline V gene encodes CDR1 MNHEY and CDR2 SMNVEV (reference sequence). The length of the CDR3 is 17 residues. CDR3 in amino acids: CASSLRGGTGLPDTQYF. The CDR3 nucleotides read TGTGCCAGCAGTTTACGAGGGGGGACAGGGTTACCAGATACGCAGTATTTT.

The chain carries TRBV29-1 and TRBJ2-5; 7 nucleotides line up with TRBD2. The J call may be faulty, since TRBJ2-7 better matches the DNA end. The V gene's germline CDR1 is SQVTM and CDR2 ANQGSEA. The CDR3 is made up of 14 amino acids. CDR3 residues: CSVSYGRSSYEQYF. Written as DNA, the CDR3 is TGCAGCGTTTCGTACGGGAGGAGCTCCTACGAGCAGTACTTC.

This chain links TRBV7-8 with TRBJ1-1; D not certain. V lost 5 bases to trimming and J lost 8 bases, with 15 bases between them. The germline gives CDR1 SGHVS, CDR2 FQNEAQ. CDR3 length: 13 amino acids. Here the CDR3 DNA reads TGTGCCAGCAGCACCGCCTGGCTGAACGAAGCTTTCTTT. It specifies CASSTAWLNEAFF.

The V call is TRBV30, the J call TRBJ2-3; tentative D call: TRBD2 (7 bases). CDR1 and CDR2 (germline): GTSNPN, SVGIG (reference sequence). V was trimmed by 3 bases and J by 4 bases, leaving 14 bases between them. The CDR3 runs 14 residues. The CDR3 sequence is CAWRWGGAPDTQYF. The CDR3 DNA follows: TGTGCCTGGAGGTGGGGGGGGGCCCCAGATACGCAGTATTTT.

The DNA for the CDR3 is TGTGCCAGCAGCTTAGAGGGGGGAAACACCATATATTTT. This codes for CASSLEGGNTIYF. The chain combines TRBV7-9 with TRBJ1-3; a weak D match, TRBD1 (5 bases). The CDR3 consists of 13 residues. Trimming left V 1 base short and J 4 bases short, with 5 bases between. Germline V gives CDR1 SEHNR, CDR2 FQNEAQ (reference sequence). Variable domain in full (rest from reference TRBV7-9 and TRBJ1-3): DTGVSQNPRHKITKRGQNVTFRCDPISEHNRLYWYRQTLGQGPEFLTYFQNEAQLEKSRLLSDRFSAERPKGSFSTLEIQRTEQGDSAMYLCASSLEGGNTIYFGEGSWLTVV.

The chain links TRBV7-9 to TRBJ2-3, with TRBD2 identical over 11 bases. V trimming: 6 bases; J trimming: 1 base; junction bases outside the gene matches: 0. Germline V gene data show CDR1 as SEHNR and CDR2 as FQNEAQ (reference sequence). There are 14 residues in the CDR3. The CDR3 DNA sequence: TGTGCCAGCAGACTAGCGGGGGGCACAGATACGCAGTATTTT. This translates into CASRLAGGTDTQYF.